Below, 21 T cell receptor beta chains from the same sample are listed, as sequenced in a study of T cell repertoires in cytomegalovirus infection (dated by TCRdb to about 2019). The treatment or condition label for this specimen denotes: in vitro stimulation with specific CMV peptide epitopes to enrich CMV-specific T cells. These receptors have no identified antigens. The sequencing machine was an Illumina HiSeq 1500. TCRdb trimmed public reads at Q25 via fastp, called clones via MiXCR and kept in-frame beta chains. Merged by CDR3 protein, the rows form single entries marked with the most common genes and DNA. For this sample there are fewer than 900,000 distinct CDR3 sequences; almost 30% appear just once. Together, the top ten hold around 13% of the sample. The material sequenced was cultured CD8+ T cells from PBMCs, taken from culture after CMV antigen stimulation. Every receptor here comes from a human donor in good health (CMV status not recorded). Some clones in this sample may be carry-over from other donors' samples.

The chain has TRBV12-3 or TRBV12-4 and TRBJ1-5, with D possibly being TRBD1 (5 bases). V dropped 3 bases and J dropped 11 bases, with 11 bases sitting between them. The CDR3 is made up of 12 amino acids. CDR3 residues: CASSLGDSTQHF. CDR3 sequence (DNA): TGTGCCAGCAGTTTGGGGGATTCGACCCAGCATTTT.

The chain employs TRBV6-6 and TRBJ1-6; D gene unclear. The CDR3 contains 15 residues. Germline CDR1 reads MNHNY; CDR2 reads SVGAGI (reference sequence). V shed 7 bases and J shed 0 bases, with 10 bases lying between them. The CDR3 here is CASNVYSSYNSPLHF. CDR3 nucleotide sequence: TGTGCCAGCAATGTTTACAGCTCCTATAATTCACCCCTCCACTTT.

The chain employs TRBV20-1 and TRBJ1-5, with a weak D call TRBD1 (6 bases). V was cut by 2 bases and J by 0 bases, with 8 bases left in between. CDR1 is DFQATT, CDR2 SNEGSKA, per germline (reference sequence). The CDR3 covers 14 residues. The CDR3, as DNA: TGCAGTGCTAGACCGACAGGTAGCAATCAGCCCCAGCATTTT. Encoded protein: CSARPTGSNQPQHF.

This clonotype was observed at least ten times. The chain carries TRBV7-2 and TRBJ1-6; tentative D call: TRBD1 (5 bases). CDR3 length: 15 residues. Germline CDR1 is SGHTA and CDR2 is FQGNSA. V shed 5 bases and J shed 7 bases, with 15 bases lying between them. In DNA form, the CDR3 reads TGTGCCAGCAGCCCCGGGACGATTTTCAATTCACCCCTCCACTTT. This gives the protein CASSPGTIFNSPLHF.

This chain uses TRBV7-6 with TRBJ1-1; no firm D call. V lost 6 bases, J lost 1 base, and 18 bases lay in between. Germline-derived CDR1 and CDR2 are SGHVS and FNYEAQ. The CDR3 totals 16 residues. CDR3 region: CASSPAVSVGNTEAFF. CDR3 in DNA: TGTGCCAGCAGTCCGGCAGTTTCAGTGGGGAACACTGAAGCTTTCTTT.

This clonotype has more than one count but fewer than ten. This rearrangement joins TRBV27 to TRBJ2-2; possible D gene TRBD2, 5 bases. The CDR3 consists of 15 residues. V was clipped by 6 bases and J by 1 base, with 12 bases between them. Germline V gene data show CDR1 as MNHEY and CDR2 as SMNVEV (reference sequence). DNA for the CDR3: TGTGCCAGCAGGGAGAGGGAGCTGAACACCGGGGAGCTGTTTTTT. Amino acid sequence: CASRERELNTGELFF.

A note on this clonotype: One junction end does not reproduce the germline sequence, and a read error may be involved. The rearrangement links TRBV7-7 to TRBJ1-3; possibly TRBD1 for D (5 bases). Germline V CDR1 and CDR2: SSHAT, FNYEAQ (reference sequence). The CDR3 is 15 residues long. DNA of the CDR3: TGTGCTAGCAGCCGGGACGGCTCCTCTGGAAACACCATATATTTT. Protein product: CASSRDGSSGNTIYF. The whole variable domain, remainder taken from reference TRBV7-7 and TRBJ1-3, is GAGVSQSPRYKVTKRGQDVTLRCDPISSHATLYWYQQALGQGPEFLTYFNYEAQPDKSGLPSDRFSAERPEGSISTLTIQRTEQRDSAMYRCASSRDGSSGNTIYFGEGSWLTVV.

This clonotype has more than one count but fewer than ten. V usage is TRBV7-6 and J usage is TRBJ2-5; perhaps TRBD1 as D (6 bases). V was pared by 5 bases and J by 6 bases, with 28 bases between. CDR1 SGHVS and CDR2 FNYEAQ come from the germline V gene. The CDR3 length is 18 residues. As DNA, the CDR3 is TGTGCCAGCAGCGCCCCCCGAGGGGATTTTGGGGGCGGAAAGACCCAGTACTTC. It specifies CASSAPRGDFGGGKTQYF.

Here the CDR3 reads CATSPPGTSNQPQHF. Here the CDR3 DNA reads TGTGCCACCAGTCCCCCCGGGACGTCTAATCAGCCCCAGCATTTT. The chain recombines TRBV15 with TRBJ1-5; possible D gene TRBD1, 5 bases. V dropped 6 bases and J dropped 4 bases, with 16 bases sitting between them. Germline CDR1 is LNHNV and CDR2 is YYDKDF (reference sequence). This CDR3 comprises 15 residues.

The chain carries TRBV23-1 and TRBJ2-7; no clear D. TRBV23-1 is filed as an ORF, its function uncertain. The CDR3 is 16 residues long. Deletions cut 3 bases from V and 1 base from J, with 16 bases between. CDR3 in DNA: TGCGCCAGCAGTCACCACCCCCCGACTGAGTCCTACGAGCAGTACGTC. It codes for CASSHHPPTESYEQYV.

This clonotype came up a few times. The chain combines TRBV29-1 with TRBJ1-2, with TRBD1 matching over 7 bases. Germline CDR1 reads SQVTM; CDR2 reads ANQGSEA. The V gene end was trimmed by 6 bases and the J gene end by 2 bases; junction bases not matched to a gene: 6. The CDR3 loop spans 13 amino acids. The CDR3 spells CSVPGTANYGYTF. DNA for the CDR3: TGCAGCGTCCCCGGGACAGCCAACTATGGCTACACCTTC.

This clonotype occurred many times. An end of the junction does not agree with germline; a read error may underlie this. The chain combines TRBV29-1 with TRBJ1-1; TRBD1 is a possible D gene (5 bases). The V gene's germline CDR1 is SQVTM and CDR2 ANQGSEA. The CDR3 totals 12 residues. CDR3 DNA: TGCAGCGTTGAGGGGGGAAAAAGGAAGGTTTTTTTT. Translated: CSVEGGKRKVFF.

This clonotype has only a few counts. The gene calls are TRBV6-5 and TRBJ2-1; 8 bases line up with TRBD2. V was clipped by 0 bases and J by 8 bases; unmatched bases: 12. Germline V gives CDR1 MNHEY, CDR2 SVGAGI. The CDR3 covers 17 residues. CDR3 in DNA: TGTGCCAGCAGTTACTCTTCCTGGCGGGGGGCCCGCCATGAGCAGTTCTTC. Protein sequence: CASSYSSWRGARHEQFF.

The V call is TRBV12-3 or TRBV12-4, the J call TRBJ2-5; D tentatively reads TRBD1 or TRBD2 (5 bases each). The V and J ends lost 6 bases and 9 bases respectively, with 23 bases between them. This CDR3 comprises 15 residues. The CDR3: CASRGEERAIGAQYF. The CDR3, as DNA: TGTGCCAGCAGGGGGGAAGAGCGAGCGATTGGGGCCCAGTACTTC.

The chain recombines TRBV25-1 with TRBJ1-2; D remains ambiguous. Germline lookup yields CDR1 MGHDK and CDR2 SYGVNS. The V gene lost 2 bases and the J gene lost 5 bases, with 15 bases spanning the gap. This CDR3 has 15 residues. The CDR3 DNA follows: TGTGCCAGCAGTGAAGGGCACGGACTCTGGTATGGCTACACCTTC. The encoded protein is CASSEGHGLWYGYTF.

The table lists this clonotype with a few counts. The chain has TRBV10-1 and TRBJ2-1, with D perhaps TRBD1 or TRBD2 (5 bases each). The germline V gene has CDR1 WNHNN and CDR2 SYGVQD (reference sequence). The CDR3 is 19 residues long. The V and J ends lost 7 bases and 0 bases respectively, with 25 bases between them. CDR3 nucleotides: TGCGCCAGCACCCCCCGGGTTTGGGGGTATCCAAGCTCCTACAATGAGCAGTTCTTC. It specifies CASTPRVWGYPSSYNEQFF.

This chain links TRBV4-1 with TRBJ1-1; 7 bases line up with TRBD1. The CDR3 extends over 15 amino acids. V was pared by 1 base and J by 5 bases, with 7 bases of the junction left unmatched. Germline-derived CDR1 and CDR2 are MGHRA and YSYEKL. The CDR3: CASSQVHRGNTEAFF. The CDR3 region has the DNA TGCGCCAGCAGCCAAGTCCACAGGGGAAATACTGAAGCTTTCTTT.

The chain uses TRBV6-2 or TRBV6-3 and TRBJ2-3, with D possibly TRBD1 on 6 matching bases. The germline V and J ends were trimmed by 2 bases and 2 bases, with 11 bases remaining between them. The CDR3 extends over 15 amino acids. Germline CDR1 is MNHEY and CDR2 is SVGEGT. The CDR3 nucleotides are TGTGCCAGCAGTTACGGGGGCAGTCCCACAGATACGCAGTATTTT. It codes for CASSYGGSPTDTQYF.

This sequence joins TRBV12-3 or TRBV12-4 and TRBJ1-1, with D possibly TRBD1 on 5 matching bases. Trimming took 5 bases from V and 4 from J, leaving 8 bases between them. The CDR3 is made up of 12 amino acids. CDR3 amino acids: CASSKGATEAFF. Here the CDR3 DNA reads TGTGCCAGCAGTAAAGGGGCCACTGAAGCTTTCTTT.

The chain recombines TRBV6-5 with TRBJ2-3, with D unclear. CDR1 is MNHEY and CDR2 is SVGAGI in the germline V gene. Between the trimmed V and J ends, which lost 2 bases and 3 bases, there was a span of 6 bases. The CDR3 loop spans 13 amino acids. The CDR3 DNA follows: TGTGCCAGCAGTTACGGGGTTACAGATACGCAGTATTTT. Protein: CASSYGVTDTQYF.

Notes on this clonotype: A much larger clone sits a single nucleotide away, making a read error possible. The rearrangement links TRBV7-8 to TRBJ1-1; no clear D gene. Trimming pared 0 bases from V and 8 bases from J, leaving 19 bases between. The CDR3 is made up of 16 amino acids. Germline assignment: CDR1 SGHVS and CDR2 FQNEAQ. The CDR3 DNA sequence: TGTGCCAGCAGCTTAGCGTCGAGGTTGGTATTAGCCGAAGCTTTCTTT. It translates to CASSLASRLVLAEAFF.